In this sample, the clone carrying this TCR beta chain turned up many times. Antigen specificity is unknown. This specimen comes from a study of prognosis after radiotherapy for stage I lung cancer. Study context: Among the patients, a few developed distant metastases after radiotherapy at a median of about seven months, and 15 showed no significant progression. Study-level findings and limits: The study left the tumor specificity of the expanded TCR clones undetermined.

Germline CDR1 MNHEY, CDR2 SVGAGI. Trimming removed 4 bases from V and 2 bases from J, with 14 bases in between. This CDR3 spans 15 amino acids. Two-round multiplex PCR amplified TCR beta CDR3 from genomic DNA. Amplification in first-round PCR relied on primers specific to each TRBV and TRBJ gene. One entry per CDR3 protein results from TCRdb running MiXCR on the multiplex PCR reads. Altogether 25,000 to 30,000 distinct CDR3 sequences are present, more than 25% being singletons, with the ten largest covering about 12%. The starting material was PBMCs, obtained before or after stereotactic body radiation therapy (not recorded which). This receptor was taken from a donor aged 50 or older with non-small cell lung cancer. The rearrangement uses TRBV6-5 and TRBJ1-1; D unresolved. This CDR3 is CASSLTFSANTEAFF. CDR3 coding DNA: TGTGCCAGCAGTTTGACATTCTCCGCTAACACTGAAGCTTTCTTT.